The clone carrying this T cell receptor (beta chain) occurred a few times. V was trimmed by 6 bases and J by 5 bases, leaving 14 bases between them. This CDR3 comprises 15 residues. CDR1 SEHNR and CDR2 FQNEAQ come from the germline V gene (reference sequence). The record originates from a study of PD-L1 blockade in urothelial cancer. Some clones are missing from TCRdb's copy, which holds only in-frame ones; the method was immunoSEQ multiplex PCR. Altogether about 32,000 clones are present, around 80% being singletons, with the ten largest covering around 30%. This chain links TRBV7-9 with TRBJ1-6; a weak D match, TRBD1 (6 bases). The sample was PBMCs, taken around atezolizumab (anti-PD-L1) treatment. This clonotype was obtained from a man in his sixties with urothelial cancer. CDR3 in DNA: TGTGCCAGCAGTCGAGGGACAACGGATAATTCACCCCTCCACTTT. This encodes CASSRGTTDNSPLHF.